This is a list of T cell receptor beta chains from one sample in a study of CD8 T cells in ankylosing spondylitis. Via MiXCR, TCRdb re-called the 5' RACE reads, giving one row per CDR3 protein. The sample contains 310,000 or so distinct CDR3 sequences, roughly 20% of which appear only once. Sequencing was done on a sample of blood, either unsorted or a sorted T cell fraction (not recorded which). These receptors all come from a male donor with ankylosing spondylitis or in good health (not recorded which). The CDR3 runs from the conserved cysteine through the conserved F or W. Each record gives: clone size, J gene, D gene, V gene, CDR3 length, CDR3 protein, CDR3 DNA. A D gene is named only where the DNA matches it firmly. Not every row has a clone size; where given, it reads once, few, many or a size class.

few,TRBJ2-5,-,TRBV29-1,12,CSVEWGKETQYF,TGCAGCGTTGAATGGGGGAAAGAGACCCAGTACTTC
-,TRBJ1-2,-,TRBV12-3/TRBV12-4,14,CASSFPGRKDGYTF,TGTGCCAGCAGTTTTCCAGGGCGTAAAGATGGCTACACCTTC
many,TRBJ1-1,-,TRBV10-2,13,CASSVSGATEAFF,TGCGCCAGCAGTGTCTCAGGGGCAACTGAAGCTTTCTTT
few,TRBJ2-3,-,TRBV12-3/TRBV12-4,15,CASSFGGGRTDTQYF,TGTGCCAGCAGTTTTGGGGGGGGGCGCACAGATACGCAGTATTTT
many,TRBJ2-3,TRBD1,TRBV29-1,12,CSVDRGTDTQYF,TGCAGCGTGGACAGGGGGACAGATACGCAGTATTTT
-,TRBJ1-6,-,TRBV6-5,14,CASSYSSYNSPLYF,TGTGCCAGCAGTTACTCCAGCTATAATTCACCCCTCTACTTT
-,TRBJ2-2,TRBD2,TRBV29-1,15,CSVSPGLANTGELFF,TGCAGCGTTTCACCCGGACTAGCTAACACCGGGGAGCTGTTTTTT
-,TRBJ2-3,TRBD2,TRBV9,17,CASSVQASGDLRDTQYF,TGTGCCAGCAGCGTTCAAGCTAGCGGGGACCTACGCGATACGCAGTATTTT
few,TRBJ2-5,-,TRBV3-1,17,CASSQDWVAGAQETQYF,TGTGCCAGCAGCCAAGATTGGGTCGCGGGCGCCCAAGAGACCCAGTACTTC
many,TRBJ1-5,-,TRBV29-1,13,CSVGENSNQPQHF,TGCAGCGTTGGGGAAAATAGCAATCAGCCCCAGCATTTT
many,TRBJ2-1,-,TRBV28,13,CASMRDPYNEQFF,TGTGCCAGCATGAGGGATCCCTACAATGAGCAGTTCTTC
few,TRBJ2-3,-,TRBV27,14,CASSPIGNGYTQYF,TGTGCCAGCAGTCCCATTGGAAATGGATATACGCAGTATTTT
-,TRBJ2-2,-,TRBV11-2,13,CASSATRIRELFF,TGTGCCAGCAGCGCCACCAGGATCAGGGAGCTGTTTTTT
-,TRBJ2-2,-,TRBV20-1,14,CSASEEANTGELFF,TGCAGTGCCTCCGAGGAGGCGAACACCGGGGAGCTGTTTTTT
-,TRBJ1-1,-,TRBV20-1,12,CSASIQGPEAFF,TGCAGTGCTAGCATCCAGGGGCCTGAAGCTTTCTTT
-,TRBJ2-2,-,TRBV7-8,13,CASSWADPGELFF,TGTGCCAGCAGCTGGGCAGATCCCGGGGAGCTGTTTTTT
few,TRBJ2-1,TRBD2,TRBV12-3/TRBV12-4,14,CASSLLAGNGEQFF,TGTGCCAGCAGTTTACTAGCGGGAAACGGCGAGCAGTTCTTC
few,TRBJ2-3,-,TRBV2,13,CASSGIGTDTQYF,TGTGCCAGCAGTGGTATAGGAACAGATACGCAGTATTTT
few,TRBJ2-2,TRBD2,TRBV12-3/TRBV12-4,17,CASSLARTSGSVGELFF,TGTGCCAGCAGTTTAGCCCGGACTAGCGGGAGTGTCGGGGAGCTGTTTTTT
-,TRBJ2-1,-,TRBV20-1,11,CSARHINEQFF,TGCAGTGCCAGACATATCAATGAGCAGTTCTTC
-,TRBJ2-3,TRBD2,TRBV2,14,CASGLAGLTDTQYF,TGTGCCAGCGGCCTAGCGGGGCTCACAGATACGCAGTATTTT
-,TRBJ1-6,-,TRBV11-2,17,CASSLDLGQTEYSPLHF,TGTGCCAGCAGCTTAGATCTTGGACAGACCGAGTATTCACCCCTCCACTTT
-,TRBJ2-3,-,TRBV3-1,16,CASSQELQLPSDTQYF,TGTGCCAGCAGCCAAGAATTGCAGCTACCCTCCGATACGCAGTATTTT
once,TRBJ1-4,TRBD1,TRBV20-1,15,CSARETGSPNEKLFF,TGCAGTGCTAGAGAGACAGGGTCCCCTAATGAAAAACTGTTTTTT
-,TRBJ2-3,TRBD1,TRBV28,18,CASAPVQTGGYWRDTQYF,TGTGCCAGTGCCCCGGTCCAAACAGGGGGCTATTGGAGGGATACGCAGTATTTT
-,TRBJ2-4,-,TRBV5-1,14,CASSLTTGSDIQYF,TGCGCCAGCAGCCTAACGACAGGTTCGGACATTCAGTACTTC
-,TRBJ1-2,-,TRBV5-5,13,CASSSRGNYGYTF,TGTGCCAGCAGCTCGAGGGGGAACTATGGCTACACCTTC
-,TRBJ2-5,-,TRBV20-1,14,CSAEETGPAETQYF,TGCAGTGCCGAAGAAACGGGGCCTGCAGAGACCCAGTACTTC
-,TRBJ1-1,TRBD1,TRBV5-1,13,CASADRGNTEAFF,TGCGCCAGTGCCGACAGGGGGAACACTGAAGCTTTCTTT
few,TRBJ2-3,-,TRBV20-1,13,CSALAPSTDTQYF,TGCAGTGCTTTGGCCCCTAGCACAGATACGCAGTATTTT
-,TRBJ2-4,-,TRBV28,14,CASSSPGSKNIQYF,TGTGCCAGCAGTTCACCGGGGTCCAAAAACATTCAGTACTTC
-,TRBJ2-1,-,TRBV5-1,15,CASSLAAEPYNEQFF,TGCGCCAGCAGCTTGGCAGCGGAACCATACAATGAGCAGTTCTTC
-,TRBJ1-1,TRBD1,TRBV6-1,14,CASSEVVGDRGAFF,TGTGCCAGCAGTGAAGTGGTTGGGGACAGGGGGGCTTTCTTT
few,TRBJ2-1,TRBD2,TRBV7-8,16,CASSFWGGQLVDEQFF,TGTGCCAGCAGCTTTTGGGGGGGTCAACTGGTGGATGAGCAGTTCTTC
few,TRBJ1-5,-,TRBV9,19,CASSVALGRGVMSNQPQHF,TGTGCCAGCAGCGTAGCTCTAGGCAGGGGCGTTATGAGCAATCAGCCCCAGCATTTT
-,TRBJ1-6,TRBD1,TRBV20-1,15,CSARSEQGAISPLHF,TGCAGTGCTAGATCTGAACAGGGGGCAATTTCACCCCTCCACTTT
few,TRBJ2-1,-,TRBV5-1,14,CASSGSYSYNEQFF,TGCGCCAGCAGCGGCAGTTACTCCTACAATGAGCAGTTCTTC
-,TRBJ2-3,TRBD2,TRBV3-1,16,CASSLLSGALRRAQYF,TGTGCCAGCAGCCTGCTTAGCGGGGCGTTAAGGAGGGCGCAGTATTTT
-,TRBJ2-5,TRBD2,TRBV4-1,18,CASSQEMAGLADQETQYF,TGCGCCAGCAGCCAAGAAATGGCGGGACTAGCGGACCAAGAGACCCAGTACTTC
-,TRBJ1-1,-,TRBV5-1,15,CASSPGWGKNTEAFF,TGCGCCAGCAGCCCTGGTTGGGGCAAGAACACTGAAGCTTTCTTT
few,TRBJ2-5,-,TRBV5-5,15,CASSFEEGRGETQYF,TGTGCCAGCAGCTTTGAGGAGGGGCGTGGGGAGACCCAGTACTTC
many,TRBJ2-1,TRBD1,TRBV2,14,CASTRDRTNNEQFF,TGTGCCAGCACCAGGGACAGGACTAACAATGAGCAGTTCTTC
once,TRBJ2-1,TRBD2,TRBV29-1,12,CSVEGGSTEQFF,TGCAGCGTTGAGGGCGGGAGTACTGAGCAGTTCTTC
few,TRBJ1-2,-,TRBV12-3/TRBV12-4,14,CASSPTDRPGGYTF,TGTGCCAGCAGTCCGACGGACCGCCCCGGAGGCTACACCTTC
few,TRBJ2-3,-,TRBV15,14,CATSISGPTDTQYF,TGTGCCACCAGTATTTCGGGCCCCACAGATACGCAGTATTTT